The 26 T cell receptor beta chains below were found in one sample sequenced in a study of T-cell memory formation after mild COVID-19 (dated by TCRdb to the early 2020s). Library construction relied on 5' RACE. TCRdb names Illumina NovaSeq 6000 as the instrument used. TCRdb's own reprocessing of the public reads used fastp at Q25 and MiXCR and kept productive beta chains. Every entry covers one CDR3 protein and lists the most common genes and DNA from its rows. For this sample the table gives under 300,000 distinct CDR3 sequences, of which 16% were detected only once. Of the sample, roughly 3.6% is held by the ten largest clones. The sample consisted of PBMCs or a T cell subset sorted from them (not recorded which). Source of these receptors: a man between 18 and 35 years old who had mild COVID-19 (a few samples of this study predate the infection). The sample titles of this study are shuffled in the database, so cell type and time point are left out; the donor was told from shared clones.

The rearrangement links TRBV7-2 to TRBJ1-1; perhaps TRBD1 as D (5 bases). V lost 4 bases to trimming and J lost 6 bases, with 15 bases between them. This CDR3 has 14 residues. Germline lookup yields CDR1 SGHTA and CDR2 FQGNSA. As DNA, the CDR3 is TGTGCCAGCAGCTGGTTGCGACAGATCGCTGAAGCTTTCTTT. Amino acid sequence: CASSWLRQIAEAFF.

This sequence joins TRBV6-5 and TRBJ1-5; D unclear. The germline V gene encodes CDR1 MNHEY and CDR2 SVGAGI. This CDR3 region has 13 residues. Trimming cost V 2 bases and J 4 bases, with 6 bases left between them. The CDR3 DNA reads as TGTGCCAGCAGTTACAGTCATAATCAGCCCCAGCATTTT. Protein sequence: CASSYSHNQPQHF.

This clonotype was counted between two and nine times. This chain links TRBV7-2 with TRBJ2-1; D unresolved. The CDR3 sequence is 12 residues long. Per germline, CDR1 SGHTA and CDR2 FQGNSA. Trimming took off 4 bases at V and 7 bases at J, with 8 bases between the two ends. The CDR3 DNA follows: TGTGCCAGCAGCTCCCTGGGGAATGAGCAGTTCTTC. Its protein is CASSSLGNEQFF.

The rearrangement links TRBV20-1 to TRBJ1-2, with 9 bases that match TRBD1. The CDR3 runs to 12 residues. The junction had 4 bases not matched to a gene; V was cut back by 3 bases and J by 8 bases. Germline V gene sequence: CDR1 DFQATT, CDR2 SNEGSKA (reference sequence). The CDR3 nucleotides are TGCAGTGCTAGGGGGGACAGGGCCGGCTACACCTTC. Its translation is CSARGDRAGYTF.

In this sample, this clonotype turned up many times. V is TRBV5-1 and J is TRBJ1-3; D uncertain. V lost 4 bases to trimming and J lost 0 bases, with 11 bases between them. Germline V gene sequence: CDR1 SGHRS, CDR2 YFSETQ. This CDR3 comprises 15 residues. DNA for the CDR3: TGCGCCAGCAGCGCCGGACTGTACTCTGGAAACACCATATATTTT. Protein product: CASSAGLYSGNTIYF.

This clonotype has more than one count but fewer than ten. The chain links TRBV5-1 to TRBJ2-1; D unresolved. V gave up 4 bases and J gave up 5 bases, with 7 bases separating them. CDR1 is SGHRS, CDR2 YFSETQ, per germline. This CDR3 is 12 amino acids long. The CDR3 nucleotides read TGCGCCAGCAGCCGGCCCCACAATGAGCAGTTCTTC. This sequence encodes CASSRPHNEQFF.

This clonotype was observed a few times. CDR3: CASSLVGTGITGANVLTF. The CDR3 region has the DNA TGCGCCAGCAGCTTGGTAGGGACAGGGATCACTGGGGCCAACGTCCTGACTTTC. The chain joins TRBV5-1 to TRBJ2-6; 9 bases are shared with TRBD1. V shed 0 bases, J shed 2 bases, and the junction held 6 bases outside the gene matches. This CDR3 has 18 amino acids. The germline V gene has CDR1 SGHRS and CDR2 YFSETQ.

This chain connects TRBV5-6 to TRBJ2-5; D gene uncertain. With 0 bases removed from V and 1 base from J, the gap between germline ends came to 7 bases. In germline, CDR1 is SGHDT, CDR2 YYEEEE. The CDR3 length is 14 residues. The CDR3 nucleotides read TGTGCCAGCAGCTTGGCCAGCTCCCAAGAGACCCAGTACTTC. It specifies CASSLASSQETQYF.

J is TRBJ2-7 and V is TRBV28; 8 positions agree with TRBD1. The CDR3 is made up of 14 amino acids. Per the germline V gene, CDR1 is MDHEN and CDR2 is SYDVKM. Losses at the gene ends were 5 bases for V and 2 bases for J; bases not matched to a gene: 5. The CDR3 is CASSPTTGAYEQYV. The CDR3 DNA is TGTGCCAGCAGTCCTACGACAGGGGCCTACGAGCAGTACGTC.

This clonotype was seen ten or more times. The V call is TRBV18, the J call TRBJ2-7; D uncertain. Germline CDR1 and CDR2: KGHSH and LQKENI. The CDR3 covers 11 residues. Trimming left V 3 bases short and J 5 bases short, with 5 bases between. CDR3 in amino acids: CASSPLNEQYF. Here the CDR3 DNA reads TGTGCCAGCTCACCCTTGAACGAGCAGTACTTC. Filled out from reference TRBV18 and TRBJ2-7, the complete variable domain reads NAGVMQNPRHLVRRRGQEARLRCSPMKGHSHVYWYRQLPEEGLKFMVYLQKENIIDESGMPKERFSAEFPKEGPSILRIQQVVRGDSAAYFCASSPLNEQYFGPGTRLTVT.

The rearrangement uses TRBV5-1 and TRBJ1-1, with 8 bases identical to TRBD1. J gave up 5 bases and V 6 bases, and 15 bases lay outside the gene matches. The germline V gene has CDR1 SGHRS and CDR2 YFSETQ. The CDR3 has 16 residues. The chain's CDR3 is CASIPQPQTGETEAFF. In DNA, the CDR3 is TGCGCCAGCATCCCGCAACCTCAGACAGGGGAGACTGAAGCTTTCTTT.

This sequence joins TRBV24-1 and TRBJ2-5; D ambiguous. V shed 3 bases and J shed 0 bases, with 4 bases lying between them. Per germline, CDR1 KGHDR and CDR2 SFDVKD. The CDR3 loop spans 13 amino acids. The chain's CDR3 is CATSDGDQETQYF. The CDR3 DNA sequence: TGTGCCACCAGTGATGGGGACCAAGAGACCCAGTACTTC.

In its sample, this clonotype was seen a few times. The CDR3 loop reads CSVGSPSTGTQYF. The CDR3 DNA reads as TGCAGCGTTGGGAGCCCCTCGACGGGGACCCAGTACTTC. This chain uses TRBV29-1 with TRBJ2-5; D remains ambiguous. Trimming removed 4 bases at V and 7 bases at J, with 16 bases between. CDR3 length: 13 residues. Germline CDR1 SQVTM, CDR2 ANQGSEA.

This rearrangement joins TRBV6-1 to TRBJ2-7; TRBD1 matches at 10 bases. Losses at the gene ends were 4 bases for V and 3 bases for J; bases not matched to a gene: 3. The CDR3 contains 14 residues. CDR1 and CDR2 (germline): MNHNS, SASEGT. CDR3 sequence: CASSGDRGRYEQYF. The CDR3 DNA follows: TGTGCCAGCAGTGGGGACAGGGGCCGCTACGAGCAGTACTTC.

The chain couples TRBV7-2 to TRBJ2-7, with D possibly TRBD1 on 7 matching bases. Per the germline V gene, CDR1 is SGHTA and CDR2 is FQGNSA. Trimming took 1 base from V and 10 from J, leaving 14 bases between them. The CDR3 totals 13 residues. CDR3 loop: CASSLEEGAIQYV. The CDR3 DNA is TGTGCCAGCAGCTTAGAGGAGGGGGCGATACAGTACGTC.

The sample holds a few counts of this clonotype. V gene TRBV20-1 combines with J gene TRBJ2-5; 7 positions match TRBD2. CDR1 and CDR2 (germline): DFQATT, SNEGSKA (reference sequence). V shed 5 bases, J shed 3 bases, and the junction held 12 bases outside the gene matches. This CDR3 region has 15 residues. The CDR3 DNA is TGCAGTGCTCTCCCATATGGCGGGGGAGAAGAGACCCAGTACTTC. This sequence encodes CSALPYGGGEETQYF.

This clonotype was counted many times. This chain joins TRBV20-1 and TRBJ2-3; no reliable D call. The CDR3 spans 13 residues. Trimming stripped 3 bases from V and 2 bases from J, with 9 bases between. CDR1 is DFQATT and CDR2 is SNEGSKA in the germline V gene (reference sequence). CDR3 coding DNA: TGCAGTGCTAGGGATTCACCCACAGATACGCAGTATTTT. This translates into CSARDSPTDTQYF.

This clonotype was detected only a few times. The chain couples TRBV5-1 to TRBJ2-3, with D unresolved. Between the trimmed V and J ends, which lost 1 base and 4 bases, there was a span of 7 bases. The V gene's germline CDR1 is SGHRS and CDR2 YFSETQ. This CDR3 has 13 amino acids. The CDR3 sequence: CASSLFDADTQYF. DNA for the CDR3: TGCGCCAGCAGCTTGTTCGACGCAGATACGCAGTATTTT.

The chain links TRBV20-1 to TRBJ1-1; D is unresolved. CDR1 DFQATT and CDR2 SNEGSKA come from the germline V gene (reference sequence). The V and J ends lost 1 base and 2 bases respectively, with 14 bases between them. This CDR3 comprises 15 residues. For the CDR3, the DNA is TGCAGTGCTAGAGGTGCCCCGGGCCCAAACACTGAAGCTTTCTTT. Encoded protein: CSARGAPGPNTEAFF.

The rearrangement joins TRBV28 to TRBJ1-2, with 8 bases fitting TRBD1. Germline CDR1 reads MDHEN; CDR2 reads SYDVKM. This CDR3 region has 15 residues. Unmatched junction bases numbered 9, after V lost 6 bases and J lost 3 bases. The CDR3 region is CASRLTPGQDYGYTF. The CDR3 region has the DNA TGTGCCAGCAGATTAACCCCGGGACAGGACTATGGCTACACCTTC.

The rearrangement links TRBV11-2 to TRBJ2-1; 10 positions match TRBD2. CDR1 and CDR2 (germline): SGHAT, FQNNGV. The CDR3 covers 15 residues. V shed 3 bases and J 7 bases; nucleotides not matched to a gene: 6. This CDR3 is CASSFERGGWNEQFF. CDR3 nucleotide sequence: TGTGCCAGCAGCTTCGAGCGGGGGGGCTGGAATGAGCAGTTCTTC.

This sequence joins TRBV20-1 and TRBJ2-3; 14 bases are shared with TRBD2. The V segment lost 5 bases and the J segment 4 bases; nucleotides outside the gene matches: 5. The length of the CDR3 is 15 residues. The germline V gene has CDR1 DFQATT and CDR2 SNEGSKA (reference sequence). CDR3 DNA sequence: TGCAGTGCTGCGACTAGCGGGGGGGCCGCAGATACGCAGTATTTT. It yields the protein CSAATSGGAADTQYF.

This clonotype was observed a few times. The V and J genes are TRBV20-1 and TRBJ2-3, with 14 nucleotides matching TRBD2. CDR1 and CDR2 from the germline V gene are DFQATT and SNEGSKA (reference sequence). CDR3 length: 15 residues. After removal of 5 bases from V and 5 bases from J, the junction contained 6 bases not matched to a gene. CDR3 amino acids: CSAARLAGGQDTQYF. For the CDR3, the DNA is TGCAGTGCTGCTCGACTAGCGGGGGGGCAAGATACGCAGTATTTT.

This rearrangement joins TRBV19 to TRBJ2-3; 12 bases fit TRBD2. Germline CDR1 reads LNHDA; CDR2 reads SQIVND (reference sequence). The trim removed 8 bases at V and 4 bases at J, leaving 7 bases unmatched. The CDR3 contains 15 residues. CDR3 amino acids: CASGRLAGAADTQYF. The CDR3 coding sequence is TGTGCCAGTGGCAGACTAGCGGGGGCAGCAGATACGCAGTATTTT. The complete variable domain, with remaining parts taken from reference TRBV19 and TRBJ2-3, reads DGGITQSPKYLFRKEGQNVTLSCEQNLNHDAMYWYRQDPGQGLRLIYYSQIVNDFQKGDIAEGYSVSREKKESFPLTVTSAQKNPTAFYLCASGRLAGAADTQYFGPGTRLTVL.

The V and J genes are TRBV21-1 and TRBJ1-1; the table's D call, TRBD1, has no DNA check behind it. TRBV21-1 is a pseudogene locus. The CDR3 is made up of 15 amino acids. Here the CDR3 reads CASSHRDRADTEAFF. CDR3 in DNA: TGTGCCAGCAGCCACCGGGACAGGGCGGACACTGAAGCTTTCTTT.

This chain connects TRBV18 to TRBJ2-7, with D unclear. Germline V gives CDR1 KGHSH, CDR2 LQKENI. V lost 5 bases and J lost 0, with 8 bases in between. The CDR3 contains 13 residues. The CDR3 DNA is TGTGCCAGCTCATTCGACACCTCCTACGAGCAGTACTTC. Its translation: CASSFDTSYEQYF.